Given below is one TCR beta chain in context. Its antigen is currently unknown. This specimen belongs to a study of CD4 T cells in relation to SARS-CoV-2 and coronaviruses. CD4+ T cells from unexposed donors were obtained before the COVID-19 pandemic (2011-2018). The cells were cultured for around ten days before CD4+ T cells were isolated. The CDR3 is 12 residues long. Germline CDR1 reads GTSNPN; CDR2 reads SVGIG (reference sequence). V lost 1 base and J 6 bases, leaving 6 bases between the germline ends. The data were produced by immunoSEQ multiplex PCR, yet TCRdb's version contains in-frame clones alone and is incomplete. The table shows 15,000 or so clones, with about 80% occurring only once.

The sequencing input was CD4+ T cells from PBMCs, cultured in vitro. The receptor comes from a human donor in good health. The V gene is TRBV30, the J gene TRBJ2-2; a weak D match, TRBD2 (6 bases). CDR3 region: CAWSGGAGELFF. CDR3 nucleotide sequence: TGTGCCTGGAGTGGGGGGGCCGGGGAGCTGTTTTTT.